Listed below are T cell receptor beta chains from one sample, sequenced in a study of shared clonotypes between healthy human individuals. The protocol was immunoSEQ multiplex PCR, while the TCRdb copy is restricted to in-frame clones and leaves out a portion. Among over 1.4 million clones listed, roughly 96% were seen once. Sequenced input: naive CD4+ T cells sorted from blood. The receptors shown here come from a young man in good health. The CDR3 runs from the conserved cysteine through the conserved F or W. A D gene is named only where the DNA matches it firmly. Size values are once, few and many counts, or a class for expanded clones, and some rows have none.

v_call	j_call	d_call	clone_size	cdr3_nt	cdr3_aa
TRBV6-6	TRBJ1-3	TRBD1	-	TGTGCCAGCAGTCAAAAGACAGGGGGCGAAAACACCATATATTTT	CASSQKTGGENTIYF
TRBV5-1	TRBJ2-7	-	-	TGCGCCAGCAGCTTGGCGGCCCCGAGCTCCTACGAGCAGTACTTC	CASSLAAPSSYEQYF
TRBV6-4	TRBJ2-3	-	-	TGTGCCAGCAGTGATTACGGACTCCTGGCGCAGTATTTT	CASSDYGLLAQYF
TRBV11-3	TRBJ1-2	TRBD1	-	TGTGCCAGCAGCCAGGGGGGGACTGGCTACACCTTC	CASSQGGTGYTF
TRBV18	TRBJ2-7	-	-	TGTGCCAGTTCAAACGGGGCCTCCTACGAGCAGTACTTC	CASSNGASYEQYF
TRBV7-9	TRBJ2-7	TRBD1	-	TGTGCCAGCAGCTTAGGGCAGAGAGCGGACAGGATCTACGAGCAGTACTTC	CASSLGQRADRIYEQYF
TRBV28	TRBJ2-7	-	-	TGTGCCAGCAGGGGGACACTAGACTCCTACGAGCAGTACTTC	CASRGTLDSYEQYF
TRBV5-4	TRBJ2-1	-	-	TGTGCCAGCAGCTTGGTGGACCCAAACAATGAGCAGTTCTTC	CASSLVDPNNEQFF
TRBV28	TRBJ1-5	-	-	TGTGCCAGCCGATTCCTCATGGGCAGGTTTGCCCAGCCCCAGCATTTT	CASRFLMGRFAQPQHF
TRBV30	TRBJ1-4	-	-	TGTGCCTGGAGTGTACAAGACAAACTGTTTTTT	CAWSVQDKLFF
TRBV11-2	TRBJ2-7	-	once	TGTGCCAGCAGCGACCAGACTAGCTCCTACGAGCAGTACTTC	CASSDQTSSYEQYF
TRBV18	TRBJ2-1	-	-	TGTGCCAGCTCACTCGGCTACAATGAGCAGTTCTTC	CASSLGYNEQFF
TRBV7-9	TRBJ1-2	TRBD1	-	TGTGCCAGCAGCCCCTTACACCCGGACAGGGGCCGGGGCGTCTATGGCTACACCTTC	CASSPLHPDRGRGVYGYTF
TRBV7-8	TRBJ2-7	-	-	TGTGCCAGCAGCTTAAGGGCGATTAGCGGTGACTACGAGCAGTACTTC	CASSLRAISGDYEQYF
TRBV7-3	TRBJ1-5	-	once	TGTGCCAGCAGCGCGGACGGGAGACCGGGTCAGCCCCAGCATTTT	CASSADGRPGQPQHF
TRBV4-2	TRBJ1-1	TRBD1	few	TGTGCCAGCAGCCGTCCGGGACAGAGAGCTTTCTTT	CASSRPGQRAFF
TRBV10-1	TRBJ2-1	-	few	TGCGCCAGCAGTAGAGGAGGCCGAGGCAATGAGCAGTTCTTC	CASSRGGRGNEQFF
TRBV7-2	TRBJ2-1	-	-	TGTGCCAGCAGCTTAGCCGGGCCCGCTTCCTACAATGAGCAGTTCTTC	CASSLAGPASYNEQFF
TRBV19	TRBJ2-3	-	once	TGTGCCAGTAGTAGCCCCGGACTAATTCCGACAGATACGCAGTATTTT	CASSSPGLIPTDTQYF
TRBV5-4	TRBJ1-5	-	-	TGTGCCAGCAGCTTGGGGGACTACAATCAGCCCCAGCATTTT	CASSLGDYNQPQHF
TRBV5-4	TRBJ2-3	-	-	TGTGCCAGCAGCCTCCGGGACAGCACAGATACGCAGTATTTT	CASSLRDSTDTQYF
TRBV18	TRBJ2-2	-	once	TGTGCCAGCTCACGGCGGGAACCCGGGGAGCTGTTTTTT	CASSRREPGELFF
TRBV27	TRBJ2-1	TRBD2	-	TGTGCCAGCAGTTTAGCCCCTGGACTAGCGGGATCAAATGAGCAGTTCTTC	CASSLAPGLAGSNEQFF
TRBV9	TRBJ1-5	-	-	TGTGCCAGCAGCCGCGATAGCAATCAGCCCCAGCATTTT	CASSRDSNQPQHF
TRBV7-2	TRBJ1-1	TRBD1	-	TGTGCCAGCAGCCCGGGGACAGGGGGCGCCATGAACACTGAAGCTTTCTTT	CASSPGTGGAMNTEAFF
TRBV19	TRBJ2-1	TRBD1	-	TGTGCCAGTAGTTTTGGGGAGGGGCTTGGGACAGGGGGCAATGAGCAGTTCTTC	CASSFGEGLGTGGNEQFF
TRBV15	TRBJ2-5	TRBD1	-	TGTGCCACCAGCAGTGTTTACAGGGGGAAGGAGACCCAGTACTTC	CATSSVYRGKETQYF
TRBV5-6	TRBJ2-7	TRBD2	-	TGTGCCAGCAGCCCAGGACTAGCGGGGTACTCCTACGAGCAGTACTTC	CASSPGLAGYSYEQYF
TRBV25-1	TRBJ1-2	-	-	TGTGCCAGCAGTGACCCCGGAGGCAGTCGGTATGGCTACACCTTC	CASSDPGGSRYGYTF
TRBV5-1	TRBJ1-2	-	-	TGCGCCAGCAGCTTGGTGGCAGGGTCGAGTGGCTACACCTTC	CASSLVAGSSGYTF
TRBV7-9	TRBJ2-7	TRBD2	-	TGTGCCAGCAGCTCGAGGGAGACTAGCGGCTACGAGCAGTACTTC	CASSSRETSGYEQYF
TRBV10-1	TRBJ2-7	-	-	TGCGCCAGCAGCCTTACAGACAATGGACCCAGCTCCTACGAGCAGTACTTC	CASSLTDNGPSSYEQYF
TRBV2	TRBJ2-5	-	once	TGTGCCAGCACCGGGGTCAGGGGCTCCGGGACCCAGTACTTC	CASTGVRGSGTQYF
TRBV11-3	TRBJ2-7	TRBD1	-	TGTGCCAGCAGCTCCCGAGGACAGGATACCTACGAGCAGTACTTC	CASSSRGQDTYEQYF
TRBV18	TRBJ1-3	-	-	TGTGCCAGCTCACCACCGGACAACACCATATATTTT	CASSPPDNTIYF
TRBV5-4	TRBJ1-2	TRBD1	-	TGTGCCAGCAGCGGTGGACAGGGTGTCTATGGCTACACCTTC	CASSGGQGVYGYTF
TRBV5-8	TRBJ2-2	-	-	TGTGCCAGCAGCAAAGGGGTCGGACAGTTGAACACCGGGGAGCTGTTTTTT	CASSKGVGQLNTGELFF
TRBV28	TRBJ2-6	-	-	TGTGCCAGCAGTATCAGCTCTGGGGCCAACGTCCTGACTTTC	CASSISSGANVLTF
TRBV9	TRBJ2-1	TRBD2	-	TGTGCCAGCAGCGGTACTAGCGGATCGATTGAGCAGTTCTTC	CASSGTSGSIEQFF
TRBV4-3	TRBJ2-7	-	-	TGCGCCAGCAGCCAAGATTTACTAGTCTACGAGCAGTACTTC	CASSQDLLVYEQYF
TRBV6-1	TRBJ2-7	TRBD2	-	TGTGCCAGCAGTGGACGCGGGAGGGACAGTGGAGCCTACGAGCAGTACTTC	CASSGRGRDSGAYEQYF
TRBV11-2	TRBJ1-1	-	-	TGTGCCAGCAGCTTCAAACAGAGACCATCAGAAGCTTTCTTT	CASSFKQRPSEAFF
TRBV7-9	TRBJ1-5	-	-	TGTGCCAGCAGCTTAGCGCTGGGAGGGGGAGGACAGCCCCAGCATTTT	CASSLALGGGGQPQHF
TRBV2	TRBJ1-3	-	-	TGTGCCAGCAGTGGGCAGGTGATCTCTGGAAACACCATATATTTT	CASSGQVISGNTIYF
TRBV5-6	TRBJ1-5	-	-	TGTGCCAGCAGCTTGCGGGGGAACCAGCCCCAGCATTTT	CASSLRGNQPQHF
TRBV10-3	TRBJ2-7	-	-	TGTGCCACCCTTGATGGGATCCACTACGAGCAGTACTTC	CATLDGIHYEQYF
TRBV18	TRBJ1-3	TRBD1	once	TGTGCCAGCTCACCCAAATTTTTCACAGGGGGATCCTCTGGAAACACCATATATTTT	CASSPKFFTGGSSGNTIYF
TRBV2	TRBJ1-1	TRBD1	-	TGTGCCAGCAGTAAGACAGGGGTGAACACTGAAGCTTTCTTT	CASSKTGVNTEAFF
TRBV6-6	TRBJ2-5	-	-	TGTGCCAGCAGCTACCGCCGGGAGACCCAGTACTTC	CASSYRRETQYF
TRBV18	TRBJ1-4	TRBD1	-	TGTGCCAGCTCACAGTCTCAGGGGGCTGGCGAAAAACTGTTTTTT	CASSQSQGAGEKLFF
TRBV18	TRBJ2-5	-	-	TGTGCCAGCTCACCACCAGGGATTGAGACCCAGTACTTC	CASSPPGIETQYF
TRBV10-3	TRBJ2-1	TRBD2	once	TGTGCCATCAGTACGACTAGCGGGAATCAAGATGAGCAGTTCTTC	CAISTTSGNQDEQFF
TRBV10-3	TRBJ2-2	TRBD1	-	TGTGCCATCAGCCAGGACAGGGCGACCGGGGAGCTGTTTTTT	CAISQDRATGELFF
TRBV11-3	TRBJ2-1	-	-	TGTGCCAGCAGCGCCTATACGTCGCACGGAGCCGCTAGGGATGAGCAGTTCTTC	CASSAYTSHGAARDEQFF